The 20 T cell receptor beta chains below were found in one sample sequenced in a study of T cell responses to AZD1222 COVID-19 vaccine. The repertoire was sequenced with immunoSEQ multiplex PCR; TCRdb's copy has only in-frame clones and lacks some. The sample holds fewer than 70,000 clones, 80% seen once. Here the sequenced sample was peripheral blood, taken 28 days after the second AZD1222 dose. Receptors originate from an adult who received the AZD1222 COVID-19 vaccine.

This sequence joins TRBV18 and TRBJ1-1, with 8 bases identical to TRBD1. CDR1 is KGHSH and CDR2 is LQKENI in the germline V gene. The CDR3 consists of 15 residues. The V and J ends lost 1 base and 4 bases, in that order; junction bases with no gene match: 5. In DNA, the CDR3 is TGTGCCAGCTCACCACGGACAGGGAGGACCACTGAAGCTTTCTTT. Translating it yields CASSPRTGRTTEAFF.

The chain uses TRBV25-1 and TRBJ1-1; 8 bases agree with TRBD1. The CDR3 is made up of 13 amino acids. Germline CDR1 MGHDK, CDR2 SYGVNS. V trimming: 7 bases; J trimming: 7 bases; junction bases outside the gene matches: 8. The CDR3, as DNA: TGTGCCAGCATCTTACAGGGGGGATATGAAGCTTTCTTT. It codes for CASILQGGYEAFF. Combining the CDR3 with reference TRBV25-1 and TRBJ1-1 gives the whole variable domain EADIYQTPRYLVIGTGKKITLECSQTMGHDKMYWYQQDPGMELHLIHYSYGVNSTEKGDLSSESTVSRIRTEHFPLTLESARPSHTSQYLCASILQGGYEAFFGQGTRLTVV.

The V gene is TRBV7-8, the J gene TRBJ1-2; D is undetermined. This CDR3 region has 14 residues. Germline loops: CDR1 SGHVS, CDR2 FQNEAQ. V lost 5 bases and J lost 4, with 14 bases in between. The CDR3 DNA is TGTGCCAGCAGCCCTGACACGCCACCCTATGGCTACACCTTC. It encodes CASSPDTPPYGYTF.

This clone was detected once. The V call is TRBV4-1, the J call TRBJ2-7; D is ambiguous. V was cut by 0 bases and J by 3 bases, with 12 bases left in between. CDR1 and CDR2 from the germline V gene are MGHRA and YSYEKL. The CDR3 consists of 15 residues. The CDR3 here is CASSQDGQIIYEQYF. The CDR3 DNA reads TGCGCCAGCAGCCAAGATGGGCAGATAATCTACGAGCAGTACTTC.

This clone was picked up a small number of times. The genes are TRBV19 and TRBJ1-5; a weak D match, TRBD1 (5 bases). Trimming pared 7 bases from V and 6 bases from J, leaving 13 bases between. The CDR3 contains 13 residues. Per the germline V gene, CDR1 is LNHDA and CDR2 is SQIVND (reference sequence). CDR3 nucleotides: TGTGCCAGTACCCCCGGGGGGATTCAGCCCCAGCATTTT. It codes for CASTPGGIQPQHF.

The V and J genes are TRBV10-1 and TRBJ1-2; D not resolved. V was cut by 6 bases and J by 0 bases, with 8 bases left in between. Germline loops: CDR1 WNHNN, CDR2 SYGVQD (reference sequence). The CDR3 is 13 amino acids. The CDR3 region has the DNA TGCGCCAGCAGAGGAGAAGCTAACTATGGCTACACCTTC. This gives the protein CASRGEANYGYTF.

The genes are TRBV5-1 and TRBJ1-2; D gene unclear. The CDR3 spans 17 residues. In germline, CDR1 is SGHRS, CDR2 YFSETQ. Trimming took off 1 base at V and 4 bases at J, with 20 bases between the two ends. The chain's CDR3 is CASSLTTLANLVYGYTF. As DNA, the CDR3 is TGCGCCAGCAGCTTGACGACCCTGGCCAACCTGGTCTATGGCTACACCTTC.

The rearrangement joins TRBV25-1 to TRBJ1-5, with a possible D match to TRBD1 (6 bases). CDR3 size: 14 residues. Trimming pared 2 bases from V and 7 bases from J, leaving 12 bases between. Germline CDR1 is MGHDK and CDR2 is SYGVNS. The CDR3 reads CASSETGQSQPQHF. CDR3 DNA sequence: TGTGCCAGCAGTGAAACCGGACAGTCCCAGCCCCAGCATTTT.

The rearrangement links TRBV3-1 (or the pseudogene TRBV3-2) to TRBJ2-7; D is ambiguous. The length of the CDR3 is 14 residues. Trimming cost V 1 base and J 2 bases, with 9 bases left between them. The germline CDR1 and CDR2 sequences are LGHDT and YNNKEL (reference sequence). CDR3 loop: CASSQGSATYEQYF. Written as DNA, the CDR3 is TGTGCCAGCAGCCAAGGGAGCGCTACCTACGAGCAGTACTTC.

This chain joins TRBV6-4 and TRBJ1-4, with 7 bases matching TRBD1. CDR1 is MRHNA and CDR2 is SNTAGT in the germline V gene. Losses at the gene ends were 7 bases for V and 7 bases for J; bases not matched to a gene: 9. This CDR3 region has 14 residues. CDR3 DNA: TGTGCCAGCAAACGGGGACAGTTGCGTGAAAAACTGTTTTTT. The encoded protein is CASKRGQLREKLFF.

J is TRBJ2-3 and V is TRBV10-3; 9 bases agree with TRBD1. The germline gives CDR1 ENHRY, CDR2 SYGVKD. This CDR3 has 14 amino acids. V shed 6 bases and J 4 bases; nucleotides not matched to a gene: 5. CDR3 in amino acids: CAISRTGEADTQYF. CDR3 nucleotides: TGTGCCATCAGCCGGACAGGGGAAGCAGATACGCAGTATTTT.

This rearrangement joins TRBV7-6 to TRBJ2-7, with D possibly matching TRBD1 (6 bases). The V and J ends lost 0 bases and 3 bases respectively, with 15 bases between them. The CDR3 extends over 16 amino acids. Germline V gene data show CDR1 as SGHVS and CDR2 as FNYEAQ. Here the CDR3 DNA reads TGTGCCAGCAGCTTAGCGGTAGAGGGGGTTTTCTACGAGCAGTACTTC. Protein: CASSLAVEGVFYEQYF.

This clone was counted a single time. The chain combines TRBV6-5 with TRBJ1-4; 9 bases line up with TRBD1. Germline V gives CDR1 MNHEY, CDR2 SVGAGI. Trimming cost V 5 bases and J 7 bases; bases outside gene matches: 5. This CDR3 spans 14 amino acids. CDR3 bases: TGTGCCAGCAGTAGGGACAGGGACGGTGAAAAACTGTTTTTT. The encoded protein is CASSRDRDGEKLFF.

As to this clone: A junction boundary mismatches the germline segment, possibly from a read error. The J gene is TRBJ2-1, the V gene TRBV14; 10 bases are shared with TRBD2. CDR3 size: 14 residues. Germline V CDR1 and CDR2: SGHDN, FVKESK. CDR3 in DNA: TGTGCCAGCAGCCAAGCCGCTAGCGGGGGTTTTAAGGTCTTC. It specifies CASSQAASGGFKVF.

This clone has only a few counts. The chain joins TRBV9 to TRBJ1-5; D possibly corresponds to TRBD1 (6 bases). Trimming cost V 5 bases and J 4 bases, with 13 bases left between them. The CDR3 is 14 amino acids. Germline CDR1 SGDLS, CDR2 YYNGEE. CDR3 region: CASSEGQDNQPQHF. DNA for the CDR3: TGTGCCAGCAGTGAGGGACAAGATAATCAGCCCCAGCATTTT.

V and J are TRBV7-8 and TRBJ1-1; perhaps TRBD1 as D (6 bases). V dropped 5 bases and J dropped 4 bases, with 17 bases sitting between them. Looked up from germline, CDR1 is SGHVS and CDR2 is FQNEAQ. The CDR3 totals 15 residues. In nucleotides, the CDR3 is TGTGCCAGCAGCGCCTTACAGGGAAGGTTCACTGAAGCTTTCTTT. Protein sequence: CASSALQGRFTEAFF.

V usage is TRBV3-1 (or the pseudogene TRBV3-2) and J usage is TRBJ2-4; TRBD2 aligns across 8 bases. The V segment lost 4 bases and the J segment 6 bases; nucleotides outside the gene matches: 2. The CDR3 is made up of 13 amino acids. Germline V gene sequence: CDR1 LGHDT, CDR2 YNNKEL (reference sequence). Here the CDR3 reads CASSLGGANIQYF. CDR3 in DNA: TGTGCCAGCAGCCTCGGGGGGGCAAACATTCAGTACTTC.

This rearrangement joins TRBV27 to TRBJ1-2; the match to TRBD1 covers 7 bases. The CDR3 has 14 residues. Trimming took 6 bases from V and 3 from J; bases not matched to a gene: 7. Germline lookup yields CDR1 MNHEY and CDR2 SMNVEV (reference sequence). CDR3 in DNA: TGTGCCAGCAGGCGACAGGGAGCGGACTATGGCTACACCTTC. It yields the protein CASRRQGADYGYTF.

V usage is TRBV6-2 or TRBV6-3 and J usage is TRBJ1-4; TRBD1 matches at 8 bases. The CDR3 consists of 18 residues. V gave up 6 bases and J gave up 4 bases; unmatched junction bases: 16. Germline-derived CDR1 and CDR2 are MNHEY and SVGEGT. CDR3 sequence: CASSSGGVGTDFNEKLFF. CDR3 DNA: TGTGCCAGCAGCTCAGGGGGCGTGGGAACGGACTTTAATGAAAAACTGTTTTTT.

The CDR3 loop is CASSTTGELFF. The CDR3 coding sequence is TGTGCCAGCAGCACCACCGGGGAGCTGTTTTTT. The rearrangement joins TRBV12-3 or TRBV12-4 to TRBJ2-2; the D is unclear. The CDR3 covers 11 residues. Trimming left V 6 bases short and J 4 bases short, with 3 bases between.